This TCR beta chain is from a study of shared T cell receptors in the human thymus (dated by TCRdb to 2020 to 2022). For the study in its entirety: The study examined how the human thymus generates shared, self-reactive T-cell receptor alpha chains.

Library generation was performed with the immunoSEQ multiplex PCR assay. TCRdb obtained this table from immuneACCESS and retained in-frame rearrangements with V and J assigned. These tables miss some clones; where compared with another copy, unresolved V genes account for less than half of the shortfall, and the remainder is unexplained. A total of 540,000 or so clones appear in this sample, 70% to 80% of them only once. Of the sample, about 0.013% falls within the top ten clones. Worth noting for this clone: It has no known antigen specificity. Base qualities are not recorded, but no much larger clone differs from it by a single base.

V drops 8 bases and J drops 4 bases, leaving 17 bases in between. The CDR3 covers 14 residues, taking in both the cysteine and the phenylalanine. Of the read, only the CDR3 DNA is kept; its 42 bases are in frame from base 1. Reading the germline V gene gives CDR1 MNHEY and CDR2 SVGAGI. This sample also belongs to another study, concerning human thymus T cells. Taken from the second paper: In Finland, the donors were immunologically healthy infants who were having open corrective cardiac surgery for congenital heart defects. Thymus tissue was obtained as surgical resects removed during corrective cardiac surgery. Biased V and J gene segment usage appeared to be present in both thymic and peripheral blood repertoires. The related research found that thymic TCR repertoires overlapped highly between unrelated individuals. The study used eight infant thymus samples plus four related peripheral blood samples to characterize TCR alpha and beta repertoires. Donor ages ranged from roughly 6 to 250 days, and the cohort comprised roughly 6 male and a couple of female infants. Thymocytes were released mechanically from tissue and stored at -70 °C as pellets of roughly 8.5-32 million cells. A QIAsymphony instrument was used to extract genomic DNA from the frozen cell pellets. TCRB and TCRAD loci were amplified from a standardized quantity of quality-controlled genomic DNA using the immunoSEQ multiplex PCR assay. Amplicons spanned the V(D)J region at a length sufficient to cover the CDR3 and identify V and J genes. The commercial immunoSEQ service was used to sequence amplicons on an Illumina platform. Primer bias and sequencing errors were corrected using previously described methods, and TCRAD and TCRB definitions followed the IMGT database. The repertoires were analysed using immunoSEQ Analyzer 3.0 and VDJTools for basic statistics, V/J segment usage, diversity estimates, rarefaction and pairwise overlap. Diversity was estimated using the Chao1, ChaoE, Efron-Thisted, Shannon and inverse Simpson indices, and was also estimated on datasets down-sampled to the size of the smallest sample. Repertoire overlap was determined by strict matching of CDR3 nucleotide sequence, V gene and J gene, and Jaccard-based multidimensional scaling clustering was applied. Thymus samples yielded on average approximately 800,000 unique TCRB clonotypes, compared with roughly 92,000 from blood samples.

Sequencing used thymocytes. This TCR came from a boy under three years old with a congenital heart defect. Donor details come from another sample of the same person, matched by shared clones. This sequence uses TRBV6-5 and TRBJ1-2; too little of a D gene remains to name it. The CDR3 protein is CASGFFGLFYGYTF. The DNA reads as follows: TGTGCCAGCGGGTTTTTCGGACTTTTCTATGGCTACACCTTC.